This T cell receptor beta chain comes out of a study of a mutant IDH1 vaccine in newly diagnosed glioma. The overall study: Sex distribution of treated patients was about 62% male and about 40% female; mean age was about 41 years. Study-wide results and limits: Researchers report vaccine-induced immune responses in about 94% of patients.

Time point denoted: week 23, last vaccination. The study gave 300 ug of mutant IDH1 20-mer peptide per vaccine dose, with topical imiquimod. As regards this clone: Its antigen is currently unknown.

Clones were sequenced by immunoSEQ multiplex PCR, and TCRdb holds only the in-frame ones, with some missing. The table includes around 78,000 clones, roughly 85% detected once. The CDR3 loop spans 18 amino acids. V was trimmed by 2 bases and J by 0 bases, leaving 20 bases between them. Germline-derived CDR1 and CDR2 are SGHVS and FQNEAQ. This material consisted of PBMCs, taken from a glioma patient whose treatment included an IDH1 peptide vaccine. V gene TRBV7-8 combines with J gene TRBJ2-7, with D perhaps matching TRBD1 (6 bases). The clonotype originates from a man aged 25-45 years with glioma. Some clones in this sample may be carry-over from other donors' samples. CDR3 loop: CASSLPAGGSVSSYEQYF. Written as DNA, the CDR3 is TGTGCCAGCAGCTTACCCGCTGGGGGCAGCGTGAGCTCCTACGAGCAGTACTTC. Full variable domain (rest looked up from reference TRBV7-8 and TRBJ2-7): GAGVSQSPRYKVAKRGQDVALRCDPISGHVSLFWYQQALGQGPEFLTYFQNEAQLDKSGLPSDRFFAERPEGSVSTLKIQRTQQEDSAVYLCASSLPAGGSVSSYEQYFGPGTRLTVT.